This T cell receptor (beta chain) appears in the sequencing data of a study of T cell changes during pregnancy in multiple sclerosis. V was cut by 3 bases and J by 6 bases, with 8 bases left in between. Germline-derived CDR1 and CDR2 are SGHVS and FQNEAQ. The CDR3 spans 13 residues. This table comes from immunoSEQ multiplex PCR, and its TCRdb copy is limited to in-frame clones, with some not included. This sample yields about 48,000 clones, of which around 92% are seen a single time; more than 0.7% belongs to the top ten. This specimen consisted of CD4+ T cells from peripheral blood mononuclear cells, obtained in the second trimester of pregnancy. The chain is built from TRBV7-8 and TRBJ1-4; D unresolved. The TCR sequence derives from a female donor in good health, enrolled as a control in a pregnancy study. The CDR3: CASSFGRDEKLFF. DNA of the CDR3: TGTGCCAGCAGCTTCGGGCGGGATGAAAAACTGTTTTTT.